This TCR beta chain derives from a study of graft-versus-host responses after intestinal transplantation. Findings and caveats of the study: Within the allografts of patients who had graft-donor T cell macrochimerism, graft-versus-host to host-versus-graft clonal ratios were high.

Clones were read by immunoSEQ multiplex PCR, and TCRdb kept only the in-frame ones, dropping some. This table holds about 81,000 clones, roughly 89% found once. This clone was found a few times. Its antigen remains unknown. The CDR3 loop spans 14 amino acids. V dropped 5 bases and J dropped 3; count of bases not matched to a gene: 3. Germline CDR1 PRHDT, CDR2 FYEKMQ (reference sequence). The sequenced sample was unstimulated CD4+ T cells sorted from spleen or lymph node cells, obtained before intestinal transplant. This receptor was taken from a human donor who received an intestinal transplant. This rearrangement joins TRBV13 to TRBJ2-1; 8 nucleotides agree with TRBD2. CDR3: CASSPGLVYNEQFF. The CDR3 nucleotides read TGTGCCAGCAGCCCGGGACTAGTCTACAATGAGCAGTTCTTC.